Below, 17 T cell receptor beta chains from the same sample are listed, as sequenced in a study of blood T cell repertoires in COVID-19 (TCRdb year 2020). Receptor libraries were prepared by the immunoSEQ multiplex PCR assay. The immuneACCESS repertoire file appears here via TCRdb, limited to in-frame rearrangements. These files lack a portion of the clones; in checked studies, under half of the deficit traces to unresolved V genes, and the cause of the others is not known. This sample has about 260,000 clones in its table, and about nine tenths of those were observed once. Approximately 2.6% of the sample comes from the top ten. Sequencing was performed on peripheral blood. The receptors come from a person between 18 and 30 years old with COVID-19, enrolled during active disease.

This sequence joins TRBV9 and TRBJ2-7; 10 bases are shared with TRBD2. The CDR3 totals 16 residues. Germline V gene lookup returns CDR1 SGDLS and CDR2 YYNGEE. V was pared by 0 bases and J by 5 bases, with 8 bases of the junction left unmatched. The CDR3 loop is CASSVGLAGGVDEQYF. In nucleotides, the CDR3 is TGTGCCAGCAGCGTAGGGTTAGCGGGAGGCGTCGACGAGCAGTACTTC.

This chain joins TRBV6-5 and TRBJ1-6, with 11 bases lining up with TRBD1. The germline V gene encodes CDR1 MNHEY and CDR2 SVGAGI. This CDR3 region has 15 residues. V was pared by 6 bases and J by 7 bases, with 5 bases of the junction left unmatched. This CDR3 reads CASRFGTGGNSPLHF. The CDR3 coding sequence is TGTGCCAGCAGATTTGGGACAGGGGGAAATTCACCCCTCCACTTT.

In nucleotides, the CDR3 is TGTGCCAGTTCTCCGGCAGGGCTCTATGGCTACACCTTC. It specifies CASSPAGLYGYTF. The chain combines TRBV6-5 with TRBJ1-2; the D gene is possibly TRBD1 (5 bases). This CDR3 contains 13 residues. Germline CDR1 and CDR2: MNHEY and SVGAGI. Trimming left V 9 bases short and J 4 bases short, with 15 bases between.

The rearrangement uses TRBV10-3 and TRBJ2-5; TRBD2 aligns across 12 bases. CDR1 ENHRY and CDR2 SYGVKD come from the germline V gene. After removal of 0 bases from V and 4 bases from J, the junction contained 0 bases not matched to a gene. The CDR3 loop spans 15 amino acids. CDR3 region: CAISESGLAGETQYF. The CDR3 DNA is TGTGCCATCAGTGAGTCGGGACTAGCGGGAGAGACCCAGTACTTC.

The chain carries TRBV5-4 and TRBJ1-4; 7 bases are a match to TRBD1. The V and J ends lost 4 bases and 6 bases, in that order; junction bases with no gene match: 6. CDR1 and CDR2 from the germline V gene are SGHNT and YYREEE (reference sequence). The CDR3 is made up of 14 amino acids. The DNA for the CDR3 is TGTGCCAGCAGCCCGGGACAGCTAGATGAAAAACTGTTTTTT. Amino acids: CASSPGQLDEKLFF. Variable domain in full (rest from reference TRBV5-4 and TRBJ1-4): ETGVTQSPTHLIKTRGQQVTLRCSSQSGHNTVSWYQQALGQGPQFIFQYYREEENGRGNFPPRFSGLQFPNYSSELNVNALELDDSALYLCASSPGQLDEKLFFGSGTQLSVL.

This chain joins TRBV4-3 and TRBJ1-4; 10 nucleotides agree with TRBD1. The V and J ends lost 3 bases and 0 bases, in that order; junction bases with no gene match: 4. The germline V gene encodes CDR1 LGHNA and CDR2 YSLEER. This CDR3 contains 17 residues. The CDR3 sequence: CASSHGQGEATNEKLFF. In DNA form, the CDR3 reads TGCGCCAGCAGCCACGGACAGGGGGAAGCAACTAATGAAAAACTGTTTTTT.

This clone was observed once. The chain carries TRBV7-9 and TRBJ1-5; 10 bases match TRBD1. This CDR3 is 17 amino acids long. After removal of 5 bases from V and 3 bases from J, the junction contained 10 bases not matched to a gene. Germline assignment: CDR1 SEHNR and CDR2 FQNEAQ (reference sequence). CDR3 region: CASSLGGDRGFNQPQHF. The DNA of the CDR3 is TGTGCCAGCAGCCTTGGGGGGGACAGGGGATTCAATCAGCCCCAGCATTTT.

The V call is TRBV13, the J call TRBJ2-1; D perhaps matches TRBD2 (6 bases). Trimming removed 1 base from V and 2 bases from J, with 15 bases in between. From germline, CDR1 is PRHDT and CDR2 FYEKMQ (reference sequence). The CDR3 length is 17 residues. The CDR3 protein is CASSLVVSGEAYNEQFF. The CDR3 DNA reads TGTGCCAGCAGCTTAGTTGTGTCGGGGGAGGCCTACAATGAGCAGTTCTTC.

The chain combines TRBV19 with TRBJ2-7; 12 bases line up with TRBD1. This CDR3 spans 16 amino acids. Germline CDR1 and CDR2: LNHDA and SQIVND (reference sequence). After removal of 3 bases from V and 3 bases from J, the junction contained 6 bases not matched to a gene. CDR3 sequence: CASSIQGTGGFYEQYF. CDR3 nucleotides: TGTGCCAGTAGTATTCAAGGGACAGGGGGCTTCTACGAGCAGTACTTC.

This chain uses TRBV19 with TRBJ2-1; weak D call: TRBD1 (5 bases). Trimming cost V 1 base and J 8 bases, with 9 bases left between them. The germline V gene has CDR1 LNHDA and CDR2 SQIVND (reference sequence). The length of the CDR3 is 13 residues. In DNA, the CDR3 is TGTGCCAGTAGTATAGGGGGCCGAGATGAGCAGTTCTTC. Translation gives CASSIGGRDEQFF.

V is TRBV18 and J is TRBJ2-1; a possible D gene is TRBD2 (5 bases). Trimming took off 3 bases at V and 8 bases at J, with 17 bases between the two ends. Per the germline V gene, CDR1 is KGHSH and CDR2 is LQKENI. The CDR3 consists of 15 residues. In DNA, the CDR3 is TGTGCCAGCTCACCCTGGAGAGCCCGGGGAGATGAGCAGTTCTTC. It encodes CASSPWRARGDEQFF.

The rearrangement uses TRBV10-1 and TRBJ2-3; 8 bases agree with TRBD2. V shed 4 bases, J shed 4 bases, and the junction held 4 bases outside the gene matches. The CDR3 has 14 amino acids. CDR1 is WNHNN and CDR2 is SYGVQD in the germline V gene (reference sequence). CDR3 bases: TGCGCCAGCAGTGGACTAGCGAGCCCAGATACGCAGTATTTT. Translated: CASSGLASPDTQYF.

This chain joins TRBV5-4 and TRBJ2-5; 10 nucleotides agree with TRBD2. Unmatched junction bases numbered 14, after V lost 5 bases and J lost 4 bases. Germline-derived CDR1 and CDR2 are SGHNT and YYREEE (reference sequence). The CDR3 spans 17 residues. The CDR3 DNA sequence: TGTGCCAGCAGTCCTGAACCTAGCGGGAGTATCGGAGAGACCCAGTACTTC. Protein product: CASSPEPSGSIGETQYF.

The chain is built from TRBV3-1 (or the pseudogene TRBV3-2) and TRBJ2-7, with D uncertain. Trimming took 0 bases from V and 5 from J, leaving 5 bases between them. Germline V CDR1 and CDR2: LGHDT, YNNKEL (reference sequence). The CDR3 covers 12 residues. As DNA, the CDR3 is TGTGCCAGCAGCCAAGATTGGCACGAGCAGTACTTC. It codes for CASSQDWHEQYF.

This clone was observed once. This rearrangement joins TRBV25-1 to TRBJ2-7; 12 bases agree with TRBD2. The CDR3 sequence is 13 residues long. Germline V gives CDR1 MGHDK, CDR2 SYGVNS. V shed 6 bases and J 3 bases; nucleotides not matched to a gene: 0. Here the CDR3 DNA reads TGTGCCAGCAGGACTAGCGGGAGCTACGAGCAGTACTTC. Translating it yields CASRTSGSYEQYF.

J is TRBJ2-7 and V is TRBV6-2 or TRBV6-3, with D perhaps matching TRBD1 (5 bases). The germline V gene has CDR1 MNHEY and CDR2 SVGEGT. With 2 bases removed from V and 3 bases from J, the gap between germline ends came to 8 bases. This CDR3 contains 13 residues. The DNA for the CDR3 is TGTGCCAGCAGTTACCAGGGTTTCTACGAGCAGTACTTC. Its protein is CASSYQGFYEQYF.

The rearrangement links TRBV5-1 to TRBJ1-6, with 10 bases lining up with TRBD1. CDR3 length: 17 residues. The trim removed 3 bases at V and 0 bases at J, leaving 3 bases unmatched. CDR1 and CDR2 from the germline V gene are SGHRS and YFSETQ. Written as DNA, the CDR3 is TGCGCCAGCAGCTACGGACAGGGGGGCTCCTATAATTCACCCCTCCACTTT. Translated, it gives CASSYGQGGSYNSPLHF.